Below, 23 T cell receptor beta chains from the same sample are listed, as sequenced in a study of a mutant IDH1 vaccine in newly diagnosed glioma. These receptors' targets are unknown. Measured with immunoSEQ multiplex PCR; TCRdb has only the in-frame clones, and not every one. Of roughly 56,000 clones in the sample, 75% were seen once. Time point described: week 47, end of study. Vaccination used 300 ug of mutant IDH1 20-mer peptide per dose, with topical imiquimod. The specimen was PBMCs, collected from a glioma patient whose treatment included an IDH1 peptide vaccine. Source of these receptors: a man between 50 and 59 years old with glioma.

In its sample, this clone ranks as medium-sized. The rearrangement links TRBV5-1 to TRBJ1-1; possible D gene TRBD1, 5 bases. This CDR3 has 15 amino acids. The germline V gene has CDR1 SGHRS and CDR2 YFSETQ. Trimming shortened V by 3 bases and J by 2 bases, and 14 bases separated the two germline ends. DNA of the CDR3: TGCGCCAGCAGCTCACGGGGGGTTCTAAACACTGAAGCTTTCTTT. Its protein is CASSSRGVLNTEAFF.

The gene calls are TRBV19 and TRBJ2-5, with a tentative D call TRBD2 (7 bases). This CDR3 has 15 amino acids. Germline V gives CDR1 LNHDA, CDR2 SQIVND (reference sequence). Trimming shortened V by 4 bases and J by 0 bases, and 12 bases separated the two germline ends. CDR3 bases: TGTGCCAGTAGTAGGGGGGGCCTGTACCAAGAGACCCAGTACTTC. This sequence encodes CASSRGGLYQETQYF. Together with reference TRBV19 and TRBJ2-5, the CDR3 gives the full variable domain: DGGITQSPKYLFRKEGQNVTLSCEQNLNHDAMYWYRQDPGQGLRLIYYSQIVNDFQKGDIAEGYSVSREKKESFPLTVTSAQKNPTAFYLCASSRGGLYQETQYFGPGTRLLVL.

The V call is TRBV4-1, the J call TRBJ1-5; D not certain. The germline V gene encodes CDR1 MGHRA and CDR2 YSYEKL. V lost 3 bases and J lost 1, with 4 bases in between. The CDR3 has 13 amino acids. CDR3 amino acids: CASSHGSNQPQHF. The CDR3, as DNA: TGCGCCAGCAGCCACGGGAGCAATCAGCCCCAGCATTTT.

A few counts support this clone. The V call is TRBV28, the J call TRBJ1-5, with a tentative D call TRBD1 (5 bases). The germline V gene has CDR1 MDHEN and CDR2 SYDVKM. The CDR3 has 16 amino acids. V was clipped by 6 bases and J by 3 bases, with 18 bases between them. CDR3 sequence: CASSITGHSANQPQHF. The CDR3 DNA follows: TGTGCCAGCAGCATTACCGGACACAGTGCCAATCAGCCCCAGCATTTT.

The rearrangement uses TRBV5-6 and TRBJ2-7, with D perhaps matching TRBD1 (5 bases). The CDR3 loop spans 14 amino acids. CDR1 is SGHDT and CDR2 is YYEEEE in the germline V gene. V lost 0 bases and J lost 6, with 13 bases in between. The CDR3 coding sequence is TGTGCCAGCAGCTTGGCCCGGCAGGGATCCGAGCAGTACTTC. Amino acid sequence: CASSLARQGSEQYF.

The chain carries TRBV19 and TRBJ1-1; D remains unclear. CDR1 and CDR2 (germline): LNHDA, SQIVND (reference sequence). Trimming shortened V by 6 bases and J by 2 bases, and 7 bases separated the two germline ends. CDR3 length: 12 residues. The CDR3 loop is CASSGPNTEAFF. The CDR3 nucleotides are TGTGCCAGTAGCGGACCAAACACTGAAGCTTTCTTT.

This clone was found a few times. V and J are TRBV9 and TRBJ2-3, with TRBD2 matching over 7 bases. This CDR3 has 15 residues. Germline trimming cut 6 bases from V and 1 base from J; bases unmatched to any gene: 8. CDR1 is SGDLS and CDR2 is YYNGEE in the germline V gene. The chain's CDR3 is CASTLSSGGTDTQYF. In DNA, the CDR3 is TGTGCCAGCACCTTATCCAGCGGGGGCACAGATACGCAGTATTTT.

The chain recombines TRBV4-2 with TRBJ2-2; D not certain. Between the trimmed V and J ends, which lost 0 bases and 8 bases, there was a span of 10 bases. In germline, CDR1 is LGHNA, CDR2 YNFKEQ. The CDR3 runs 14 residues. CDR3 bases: TGTGCCAGCAGCCAAGACGGCCAGCGAGGGGAGCTGTTTTTT. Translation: CASSQDGQRGELFF.

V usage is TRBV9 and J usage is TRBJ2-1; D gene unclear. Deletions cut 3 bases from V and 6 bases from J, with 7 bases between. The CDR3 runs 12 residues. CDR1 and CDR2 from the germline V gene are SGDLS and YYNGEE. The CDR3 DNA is TGTGCCAGCAGCGGAGTTTCCAATGAGCAGTTCTTC. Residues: CASSGVSNEQFF.

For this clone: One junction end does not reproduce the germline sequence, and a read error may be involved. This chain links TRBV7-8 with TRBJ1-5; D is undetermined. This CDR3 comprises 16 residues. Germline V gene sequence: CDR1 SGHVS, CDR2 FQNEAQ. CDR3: CASSLGRSPGNQPQHF. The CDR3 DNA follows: TGTGCCAGCAGTTTAGGCAGGTCTCCGGGAAATCAGCCCCAGCATTTT.

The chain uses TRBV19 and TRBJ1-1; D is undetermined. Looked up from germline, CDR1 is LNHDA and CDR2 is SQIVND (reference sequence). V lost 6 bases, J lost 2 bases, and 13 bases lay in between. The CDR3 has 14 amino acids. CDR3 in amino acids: CASRPVPSNTEAFF. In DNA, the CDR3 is TGTGCCAGTAGACCTGTCCCCTCCAACACTGAAGCTTTCTTT.

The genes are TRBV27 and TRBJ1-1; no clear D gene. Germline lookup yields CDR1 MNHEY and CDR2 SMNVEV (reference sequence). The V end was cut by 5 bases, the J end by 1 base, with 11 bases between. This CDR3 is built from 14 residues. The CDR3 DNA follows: TGTGCCAGCAGTCCTGAATGGGAGAACACTGAAGCTTTCTTT. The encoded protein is CASSPEWENTEAFF.

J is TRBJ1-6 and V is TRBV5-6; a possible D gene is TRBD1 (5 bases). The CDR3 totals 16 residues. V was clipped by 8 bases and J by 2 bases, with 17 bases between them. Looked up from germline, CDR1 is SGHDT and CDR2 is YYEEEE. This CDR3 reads CASEVGAGTYNSPLHF. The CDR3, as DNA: TGTGCCAGTGAGGTAGGGGCCGGGACCTATAATTCACCCCTCCACTTT.

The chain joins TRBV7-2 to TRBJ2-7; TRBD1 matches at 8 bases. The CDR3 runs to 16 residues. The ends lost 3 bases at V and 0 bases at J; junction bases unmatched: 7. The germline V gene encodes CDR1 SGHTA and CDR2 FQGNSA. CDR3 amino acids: CASSLMAGQVSYEQYF. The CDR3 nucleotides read TGTGCCAGCAGCTTGATGGCGGGACAGGTCTCCTACGAGCAGTACTTC.

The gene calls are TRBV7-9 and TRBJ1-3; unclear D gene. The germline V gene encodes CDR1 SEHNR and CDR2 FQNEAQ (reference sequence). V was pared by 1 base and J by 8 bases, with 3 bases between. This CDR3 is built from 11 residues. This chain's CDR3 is CASSLVDTIYF. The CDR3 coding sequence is TGTGCCAGCAGCTTAGTGGACACCATATATTTT.

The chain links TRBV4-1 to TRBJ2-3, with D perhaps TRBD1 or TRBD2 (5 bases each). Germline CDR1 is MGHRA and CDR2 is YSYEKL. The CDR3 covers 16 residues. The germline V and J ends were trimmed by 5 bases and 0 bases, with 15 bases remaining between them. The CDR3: CASSKTGTVSTDTQYF. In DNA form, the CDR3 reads TGCGCCAGCAGCAAGACCGGGACGGTGAGCACAGATACGCAGTATTTT.

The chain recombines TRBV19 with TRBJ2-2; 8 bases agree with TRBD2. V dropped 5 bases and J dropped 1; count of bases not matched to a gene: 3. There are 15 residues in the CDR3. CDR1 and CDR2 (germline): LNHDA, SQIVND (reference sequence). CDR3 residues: CASSPLAGNTGELFF. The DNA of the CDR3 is TGTGCCAGTAGTCCCCTAGCGGGGAACACCGGGGAGCTGTTTTTT.

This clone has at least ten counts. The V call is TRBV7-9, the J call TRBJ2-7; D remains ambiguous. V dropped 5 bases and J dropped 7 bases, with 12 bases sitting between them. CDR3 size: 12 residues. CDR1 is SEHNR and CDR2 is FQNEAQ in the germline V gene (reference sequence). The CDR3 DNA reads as TGTGCCAGCAGCCCCTGGGATGGGGAGCAGTACTTC. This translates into CASSPWDGEQYF.

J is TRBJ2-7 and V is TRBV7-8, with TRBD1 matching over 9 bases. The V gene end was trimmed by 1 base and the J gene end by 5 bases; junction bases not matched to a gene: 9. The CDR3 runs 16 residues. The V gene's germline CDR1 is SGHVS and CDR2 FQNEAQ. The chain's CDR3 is CASSLGVGQGAHEQYF. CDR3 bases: TGTGCCAGCAGCTTAGGGGTGGGACAGGGAGCCCACGAGCAGTACTTC.

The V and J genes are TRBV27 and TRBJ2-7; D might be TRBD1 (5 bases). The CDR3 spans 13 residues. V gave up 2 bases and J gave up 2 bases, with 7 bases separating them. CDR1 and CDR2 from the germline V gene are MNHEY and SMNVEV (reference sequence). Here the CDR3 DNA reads TGTGCCAGCAGTTTAAGCAGGGCCTACGAGCAGTACTTC. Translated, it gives CASSLSRAYEQYF.

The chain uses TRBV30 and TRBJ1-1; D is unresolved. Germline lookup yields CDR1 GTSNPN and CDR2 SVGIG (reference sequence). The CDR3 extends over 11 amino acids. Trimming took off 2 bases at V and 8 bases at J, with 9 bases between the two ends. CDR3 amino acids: CAWSKPREAFF. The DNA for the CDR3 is TGTGCCTGGAGTAAGCCACGCGAAGCTTTCTTT.

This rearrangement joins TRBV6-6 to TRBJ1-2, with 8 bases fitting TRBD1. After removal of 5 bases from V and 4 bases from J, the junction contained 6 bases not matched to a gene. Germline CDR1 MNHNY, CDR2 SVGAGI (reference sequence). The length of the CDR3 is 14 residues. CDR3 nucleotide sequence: TGTGCCAGCAGTACATGGACAGGGTCCTATGGCTACACCTTC. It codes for CASSTWTGSYGYTF.

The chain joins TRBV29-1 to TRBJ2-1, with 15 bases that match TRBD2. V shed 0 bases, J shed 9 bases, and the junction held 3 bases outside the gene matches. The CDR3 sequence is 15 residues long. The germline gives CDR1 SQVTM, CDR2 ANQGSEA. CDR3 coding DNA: TGCAGCGTTGAAGAGGGGACTAGCGGGGGGCGTGAGCAGTTCTTC. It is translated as CSVEEGTSGGREQFF.